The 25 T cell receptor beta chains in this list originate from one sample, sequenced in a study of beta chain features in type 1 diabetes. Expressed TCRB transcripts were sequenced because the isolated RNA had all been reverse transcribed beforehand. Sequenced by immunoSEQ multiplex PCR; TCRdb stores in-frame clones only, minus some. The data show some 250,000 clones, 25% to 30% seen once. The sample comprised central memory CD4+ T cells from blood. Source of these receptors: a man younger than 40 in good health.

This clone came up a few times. CDR3 region: CAWSSRDRGREQFF. CDR3 bases: TGTGCCTGGAGTAGTCGGGACAGGGGGCGGGAGCAGTTCTTC. The V gene is TRBV30, the J gene TRBJ2-1, with 12 bases matching TRBD1. The CDR3 covers 14 residues. Germline trimming cut 2 bases from V and 10 bases from J; bases unmatched to any gene: 6. The germline V gene has CDR1 GTSNPN and CDR2 SVGIG (reference sequence).

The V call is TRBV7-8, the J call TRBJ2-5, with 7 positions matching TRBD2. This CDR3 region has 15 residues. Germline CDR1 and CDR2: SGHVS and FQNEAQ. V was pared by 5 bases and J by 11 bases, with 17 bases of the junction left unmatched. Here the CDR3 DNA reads TGTGCCAGCAGCCCGGAGGGCGGGAGTTCGTTTGAGCAGTACTTC. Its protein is CASSPEGGSSFEQYF. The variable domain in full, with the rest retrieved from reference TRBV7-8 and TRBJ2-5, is GAGVSQSPRYKVAKRGQDVALRCDPISGHVSLFWYQQALGQGPEFLTYFQNEAQLDKSGLPSDRFFAERPEGSVSTLKIQRTQQEDSAVYLCASSPEGGSSFEQYFGPGTRLLVL.

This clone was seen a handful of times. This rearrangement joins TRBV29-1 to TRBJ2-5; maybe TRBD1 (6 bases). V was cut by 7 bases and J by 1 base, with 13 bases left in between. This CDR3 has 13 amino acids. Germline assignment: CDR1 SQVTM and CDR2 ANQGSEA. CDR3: CSGVTGFQETQYF. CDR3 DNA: TGCAGCGGGGTAACAGGGTTCCAAGAGACCCAGTACTTC.

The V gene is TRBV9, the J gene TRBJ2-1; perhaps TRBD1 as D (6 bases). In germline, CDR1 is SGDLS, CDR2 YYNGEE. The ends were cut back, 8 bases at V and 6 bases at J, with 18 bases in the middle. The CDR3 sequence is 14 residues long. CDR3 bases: TGTGCCAGTGCCCAACAGGGAATGAGCAATGAGCAGTTCTTC. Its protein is CASAQQGMSNEQFF.

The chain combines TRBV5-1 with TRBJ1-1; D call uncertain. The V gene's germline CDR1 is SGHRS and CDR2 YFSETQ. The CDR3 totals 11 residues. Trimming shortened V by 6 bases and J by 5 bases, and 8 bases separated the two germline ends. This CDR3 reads CASIGNTEAFF. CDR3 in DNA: TGCGCCAGCATAGGTAATACTGAAGCTTTCTTT.

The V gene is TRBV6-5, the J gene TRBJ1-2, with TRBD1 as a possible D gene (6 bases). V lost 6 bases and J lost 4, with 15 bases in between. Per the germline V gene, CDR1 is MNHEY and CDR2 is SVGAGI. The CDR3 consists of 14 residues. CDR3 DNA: TGTGCCAGCAGCCGGAACAGGGCTTTCTATGGCTACACCTTC. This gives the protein CASSRNRAFYGYTF.

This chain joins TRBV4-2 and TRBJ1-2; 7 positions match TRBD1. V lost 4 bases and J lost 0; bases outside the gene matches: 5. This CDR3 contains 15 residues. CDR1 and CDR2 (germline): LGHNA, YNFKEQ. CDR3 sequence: CASSPGGTANYGYTF. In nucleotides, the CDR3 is TGTGCCAGCAGCCCTGGGGGGACAGCTAACTATGGCTACACCTTC.

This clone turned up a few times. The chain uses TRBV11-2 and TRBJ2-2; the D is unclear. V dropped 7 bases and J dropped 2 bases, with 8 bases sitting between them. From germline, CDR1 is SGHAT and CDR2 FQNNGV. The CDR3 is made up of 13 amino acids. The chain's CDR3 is CASILQNTGELFF. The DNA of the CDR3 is TGTGCCAGCATCCTCCAAAACACCGGGGAGCTGTTTTTT.

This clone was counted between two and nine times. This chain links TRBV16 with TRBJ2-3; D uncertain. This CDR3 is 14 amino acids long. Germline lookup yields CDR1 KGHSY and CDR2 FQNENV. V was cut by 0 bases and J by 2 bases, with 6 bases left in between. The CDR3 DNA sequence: TGTGCCAGCAGCCAATCATCACACACAGATACGCAGTATTTT. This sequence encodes CASSQSSHTDTQYF.

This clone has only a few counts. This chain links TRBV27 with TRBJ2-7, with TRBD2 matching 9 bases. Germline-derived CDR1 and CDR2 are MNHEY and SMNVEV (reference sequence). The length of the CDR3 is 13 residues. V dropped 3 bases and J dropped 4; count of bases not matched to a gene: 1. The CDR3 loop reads CASSFSGRYEQYF. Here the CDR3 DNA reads TGTGCCAGCAGTTTTAGCGGGAGATACGAGCAGTACTTC.

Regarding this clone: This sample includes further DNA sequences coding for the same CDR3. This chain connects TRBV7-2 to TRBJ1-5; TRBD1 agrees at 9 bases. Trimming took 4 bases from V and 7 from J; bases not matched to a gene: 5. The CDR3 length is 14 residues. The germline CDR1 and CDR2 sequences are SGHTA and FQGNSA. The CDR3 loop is CASSWGQGNQPQHF. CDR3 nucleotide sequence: TGTGCCAGCAGCTGGGGACAGGGTAACCAGCCCCAGCATTTT.

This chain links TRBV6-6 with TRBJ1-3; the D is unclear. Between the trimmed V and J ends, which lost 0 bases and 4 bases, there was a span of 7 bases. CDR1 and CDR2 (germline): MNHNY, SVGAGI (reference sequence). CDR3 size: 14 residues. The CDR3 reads CASSYSTLGNTIYF. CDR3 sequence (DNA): TGTGCCAGCAGTTACTCGACATTAGGAAACACCATATATTTT.

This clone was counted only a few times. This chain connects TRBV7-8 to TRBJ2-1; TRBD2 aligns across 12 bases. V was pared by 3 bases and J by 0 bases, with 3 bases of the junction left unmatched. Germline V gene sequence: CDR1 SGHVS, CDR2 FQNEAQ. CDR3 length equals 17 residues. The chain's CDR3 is CASSFSTSGSSYNEQFF. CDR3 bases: TGTGCCAGCAGCTTTTCGACTAGCGGGAGCTCCTACAATGAGCAGTTCTTC.

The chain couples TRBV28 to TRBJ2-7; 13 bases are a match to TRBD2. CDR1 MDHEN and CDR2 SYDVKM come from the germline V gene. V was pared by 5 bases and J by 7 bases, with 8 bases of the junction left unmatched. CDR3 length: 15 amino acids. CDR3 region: CASSPARLAGGEQYF. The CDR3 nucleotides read TGTGCCAGCAGTCCCGCCCGACTAGCGGGAGGAGAGCAGTACTTC. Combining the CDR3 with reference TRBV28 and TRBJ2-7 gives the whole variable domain DVKVTQSSRYLVKRTGEKVFLECVQDMDHENMFWYRQDPGLGLRLIYFSYDVKMKEKGDIPEGYSVSREKKERFSLILESASTNQTSMYLCASSPARLAGGEQYFGPGTRLTVT.

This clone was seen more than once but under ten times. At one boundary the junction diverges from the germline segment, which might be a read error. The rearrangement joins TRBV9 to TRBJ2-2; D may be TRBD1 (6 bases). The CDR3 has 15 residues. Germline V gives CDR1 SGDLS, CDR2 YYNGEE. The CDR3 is CASCVSGVSTGELFF. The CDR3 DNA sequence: TGTGCCAGCTGCGTATCAGGGGTGTCCACCGGGGAGCTGTTTTTT.

The CDR3 bases are TGCGCCAGCAGCGTAAGCGGGAGAAGCGACGAGCAGTACTTC. Amino acids: CASSVSGRSDEQYF. The rearrangement joins TRBV5-1 to TRBJ2-7, with 8 bases that match TRBD2. Germline values: CDR1 SGHRS, CDR2 YFSETQ. With 4 bases clipped from V and 5 bases from J, the junction kept 8 bases outside the gene matches. This CDR3 region has 14 residues.

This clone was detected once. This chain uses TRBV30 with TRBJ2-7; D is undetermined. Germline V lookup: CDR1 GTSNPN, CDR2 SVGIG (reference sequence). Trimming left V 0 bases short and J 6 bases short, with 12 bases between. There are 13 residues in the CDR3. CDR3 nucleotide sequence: TGTGCCTGGAGTGTTGGACCGCGTTCCGAGCAGTACTTC. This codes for CAWSVGPRSEQYF.

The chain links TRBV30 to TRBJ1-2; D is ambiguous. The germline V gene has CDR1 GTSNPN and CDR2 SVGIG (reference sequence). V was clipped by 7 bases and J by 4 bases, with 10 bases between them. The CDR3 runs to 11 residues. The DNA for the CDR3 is TGTGCCTTCAGACGGAGCTATGGCTACACCTTC. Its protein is CAFRRSYGYTF.

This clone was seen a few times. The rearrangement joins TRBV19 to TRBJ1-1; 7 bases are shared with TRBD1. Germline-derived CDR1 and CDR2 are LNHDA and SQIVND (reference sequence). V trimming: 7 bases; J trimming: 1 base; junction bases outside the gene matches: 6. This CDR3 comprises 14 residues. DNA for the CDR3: TGTGCCAGTATGTGGGGACAGCGGAACACTGAAGCTTTCTTT. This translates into CASMWGQRNTEAFF.

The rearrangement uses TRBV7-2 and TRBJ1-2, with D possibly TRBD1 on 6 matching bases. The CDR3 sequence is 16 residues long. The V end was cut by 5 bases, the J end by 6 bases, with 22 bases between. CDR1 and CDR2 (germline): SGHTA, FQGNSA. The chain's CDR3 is CASSVWGGSQGNGYTF. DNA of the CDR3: TGTGCCAGCAGCGTCTGGGGAGGGTCCCAGGGGAATGGCTACACCTTC.

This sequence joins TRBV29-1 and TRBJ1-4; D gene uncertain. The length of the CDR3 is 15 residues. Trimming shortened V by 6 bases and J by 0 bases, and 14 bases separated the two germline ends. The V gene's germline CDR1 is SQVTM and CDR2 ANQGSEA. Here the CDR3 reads CSVGKDGTTNEKLFF. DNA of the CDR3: TGCAGCGTGGGAAAGGACGGGACAACTAATGAAAAACTGTTTTTT.

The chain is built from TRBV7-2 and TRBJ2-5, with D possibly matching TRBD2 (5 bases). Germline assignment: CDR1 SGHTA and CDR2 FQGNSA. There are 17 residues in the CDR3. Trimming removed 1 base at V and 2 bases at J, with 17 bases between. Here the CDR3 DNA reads TGTGCCAGCAGCTTAGGGCCGGGGAAGAAGGCGCAAGAGACCCAGTACTTC. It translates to CASSLGPGKKAQETQYF.

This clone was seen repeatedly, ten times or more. CDR3 nucleotide sequence: TGCGCCAGCAGTCATCTTAGGGGCTATGGCTACACCTTC. It specifies CASSHLRGYGYTF. This chain joins TRBV23-1 and TRBJ1-2; D perhaps matches TRBD1 (5 bases). TRBV23-1 is flagged as an ORF with uncertain function. The CDR3 runs to 13 residues. The V gene lost 3 bases and the J gene lost 4 bases, with 9 bases spanning the gap.

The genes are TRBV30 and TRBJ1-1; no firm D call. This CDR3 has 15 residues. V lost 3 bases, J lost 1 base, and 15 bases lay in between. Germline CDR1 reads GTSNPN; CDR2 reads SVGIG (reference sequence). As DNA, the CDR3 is TGTGCCTGGAGCCCCACTCGGGGATCGAACACTGAAGCTTTCTTT. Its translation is CAWSPTRGSNTEAFF.

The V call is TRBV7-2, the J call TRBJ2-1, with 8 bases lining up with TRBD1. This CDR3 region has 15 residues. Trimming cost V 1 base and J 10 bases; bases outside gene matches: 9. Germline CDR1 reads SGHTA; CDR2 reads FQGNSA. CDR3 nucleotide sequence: TGTGCCAGCAGCTTAGTGAAAACAGGGGGACGAGAGCAGTTCTTC. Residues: CASSLVKTGGREQFF.